The 5 T cell receptor beta chains given below trace back to one sample, sequenced in a study of CD8+ T cells in alopecia areata. This sample's treatment: oral pan-JAK inhibitor, 5-10 mg twice daily. Reverse transcribed after extraction, RNA yielded cDNA as the sequencing template. Produced via immunoSEQ multiplex PCR; TCRdb's table is partial and in-frame only. The table has approximately 150,000 clones, 60% to 75% seen once; the top ten hold approximately 15%. The material sequenced was CD4+ T cells sorted from blood, taken at week 24, from a patient treated with tofacitinib. The receptors here all came from a human donor with alopecia areata.

The rearrangement links TRBV4-2 to TRBJ1-2, with unresolved D. This CDR3 has 16 amino acids. V was trimmed by 0 bases and J by 1 base, leaving 12 bases between them. CDR1 LGHNA and CDR2 YNFKEQ come from the germline V gene. The CDR3: CASSQDPALNNYGYTF. The CDR3 DNA is TGTGCCAGCAGCCAAGATCCAGCCCTCAATAACTATGGCTACACCTTC.

This clone was seen more than once but under ten times. The J gene is TRBJ2-7, the V gene TRBV19; 10 bases match TRBD1. Germline V gene lookup returns CDR1 LNHDA and CDR2 SQIVND (reference sequence). The length of the CDR3 is 17 residues. V trimming: 1 base; J trimming: 1 base; junction bases outside the gene matches: 7. CDR3 DNA: TGTGCCAGTAGTATAGTCCTCTCGGGACAGGGGTCCTACGAGCAGTACTTC. Translating it yields CASSIVLSGQGSYEQYF.

This clone appeared a few times. This chain links TRBV29-1 with TRBJ2-7, with D hard to call. The CDR3 spans 11 residues. Trimming stripped 5 bases from V and 2 bases from J, with 7 bases between. The germline gives CDR1 SQVTM, CDR2 ANQGSEA. For the CDR3, the DNA is TGCAGCGTTCTGGTGACCTACGAGCAGTACTTC. Its protein is CSVLVTYEQYF.

The gene calls are TRBV15 and TRBJ1-6; no definite D call. V was shortened by 0 bases and J by 6 bases, with 9 bases between the two germline ends. The CDR3 is made up of 15 amino acids. Germline CDR1 LNHNV, CDR2 YYDKDF (reference sequence). In DNA form, the CDR3 reads TGTGCCACCAGCAGAGATCGGGGAGGTAATTCACCCCTCCACTTT. It codes for CATSRDRGGNSPLHF. The complete variable domain, with remaining parts taken from reference TRBV15 and TRBJ1-6, reads DAMVIQNPRYQVTQFGKPVTLSCSQTLNHNVMYWYQQKSSQAPKLLFHYYDKDFNNEADTPDNFQSRRPNTSFCFLDIRSPGLGDTAMYLCATSRDRGGNSPLHFGNGTRLTVT.

The rearrangement links TRBV29-1 to TRBJ2-3; D may be TRBD1 (6 bases). The germline V gene encodes CDR1 SQVTM and CDR2 ANQGSEA. This CDR3 is 14 amino acids long. The ends were cut back, 3 bases at V and 1 base at J, with 11 bases in the middle. In DNA form, the CDR3 reads TGCAGCGTTGACAGGGGTTCGGGCACAGATACGCAGTATTTT. Amino acid sequence: CSVDRGSGTDTQYF.